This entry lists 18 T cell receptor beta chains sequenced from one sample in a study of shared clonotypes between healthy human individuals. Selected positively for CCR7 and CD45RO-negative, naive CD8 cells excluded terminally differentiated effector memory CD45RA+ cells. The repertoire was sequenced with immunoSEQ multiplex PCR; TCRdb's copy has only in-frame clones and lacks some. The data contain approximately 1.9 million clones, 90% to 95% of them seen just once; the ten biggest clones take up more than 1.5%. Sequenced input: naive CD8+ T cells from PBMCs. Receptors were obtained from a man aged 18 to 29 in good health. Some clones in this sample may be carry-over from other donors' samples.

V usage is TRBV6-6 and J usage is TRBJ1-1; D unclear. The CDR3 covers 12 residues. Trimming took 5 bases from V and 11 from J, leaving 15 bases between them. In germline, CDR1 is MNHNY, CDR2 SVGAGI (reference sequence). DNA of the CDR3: TGTGCCAGCAGTCGAAATAAACAAAGCGCTTTCTTT. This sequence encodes CASSRNKQSAFF.

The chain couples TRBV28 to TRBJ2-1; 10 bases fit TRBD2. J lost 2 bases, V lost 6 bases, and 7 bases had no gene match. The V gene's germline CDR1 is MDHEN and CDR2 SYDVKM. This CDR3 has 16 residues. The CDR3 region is CASSYPTSGPYNEQFF. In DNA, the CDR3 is TGTGCCAGCAGCTACCCGACTAGCGGGCCCTACAATGAGCAGTTCTTC.

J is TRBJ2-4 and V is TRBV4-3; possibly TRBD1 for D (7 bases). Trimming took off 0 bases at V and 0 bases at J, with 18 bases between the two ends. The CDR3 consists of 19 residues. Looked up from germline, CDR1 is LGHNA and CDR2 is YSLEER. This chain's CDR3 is CASSQEQGTSTLAKNIQYF. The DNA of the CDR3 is TGCGCCAGCAGCCAAGAACAGGGGACTTCCACACTAGCCAAAAACATTCAGTACTTC.

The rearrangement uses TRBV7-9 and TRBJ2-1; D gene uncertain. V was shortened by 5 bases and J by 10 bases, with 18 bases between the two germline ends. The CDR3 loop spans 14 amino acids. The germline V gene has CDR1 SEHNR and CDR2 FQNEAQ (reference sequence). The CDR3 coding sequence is TGTGCCAGCAGCCCCCGAAGGTCGGGTGGCGAGCAGTTCTTC. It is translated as CASSPRRSGGEQFF.

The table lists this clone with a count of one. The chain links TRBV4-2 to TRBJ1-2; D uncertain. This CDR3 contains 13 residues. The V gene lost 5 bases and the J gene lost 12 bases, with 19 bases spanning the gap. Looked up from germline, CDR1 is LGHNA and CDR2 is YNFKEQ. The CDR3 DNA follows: TGTGCCAGCAGCTTGATGGCAGCCGTAGTGGACACCTTC. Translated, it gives CASSLMAAVVDTF.

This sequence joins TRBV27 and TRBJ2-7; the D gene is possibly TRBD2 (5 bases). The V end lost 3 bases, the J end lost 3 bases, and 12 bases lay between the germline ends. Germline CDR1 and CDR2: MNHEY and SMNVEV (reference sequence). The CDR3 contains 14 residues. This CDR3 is CASSFTGSLYEQYF. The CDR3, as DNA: TGTGCCAGCAGTTTCACGGGATCCCTCTACGAGCAGTACTTC.

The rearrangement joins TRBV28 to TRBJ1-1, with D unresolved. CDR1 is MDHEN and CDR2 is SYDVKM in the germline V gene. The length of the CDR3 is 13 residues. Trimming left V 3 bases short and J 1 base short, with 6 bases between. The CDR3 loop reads CASSLDWNTEAFF. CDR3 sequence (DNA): TGTGCCAGCAGTTTGGACTGGAACACTGAAGCTTTCTTT.

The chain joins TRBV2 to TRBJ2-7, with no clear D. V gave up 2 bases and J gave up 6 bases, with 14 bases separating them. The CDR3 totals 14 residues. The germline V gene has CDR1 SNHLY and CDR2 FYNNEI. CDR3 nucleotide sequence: TGTGCCAGCAGTGAAAGGGTAGGGTCCGGCGAGCAGTACTTC. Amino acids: CASSERVGSGEQYF. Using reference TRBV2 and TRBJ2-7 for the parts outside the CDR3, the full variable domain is EPEVTQTPSHQVTQMGQEVILRCVPISNHLYFYWYRQILGQKVEFLVSFYNNEISEKSEIFDDQFSVERPDGSNFTLKIRSTKLEDSAMYFCASSERVGSGEQYFGPGTRLTVT.

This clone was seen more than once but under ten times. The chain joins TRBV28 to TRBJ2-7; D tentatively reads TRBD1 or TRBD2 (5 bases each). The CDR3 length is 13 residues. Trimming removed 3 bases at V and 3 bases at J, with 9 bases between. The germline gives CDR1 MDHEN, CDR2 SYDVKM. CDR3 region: CASSFGAVYEQYF. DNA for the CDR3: TGTGCCAGCAGTTTCGGGGCAGTCTACGAGCAGTACTTC.

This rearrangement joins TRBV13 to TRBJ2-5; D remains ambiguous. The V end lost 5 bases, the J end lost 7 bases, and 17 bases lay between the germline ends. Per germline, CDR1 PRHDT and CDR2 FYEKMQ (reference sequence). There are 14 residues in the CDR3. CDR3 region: CASSPPALHGTQYF. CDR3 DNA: TGTGCCAGCAGCCCCCCGGCCCTACACGGGACCCAGTACTTC.

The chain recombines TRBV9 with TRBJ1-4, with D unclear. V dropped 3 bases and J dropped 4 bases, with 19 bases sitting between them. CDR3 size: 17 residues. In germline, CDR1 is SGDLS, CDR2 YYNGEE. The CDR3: CASSAGLLGWGNEKLFF. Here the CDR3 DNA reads TGTGCCAGCAGCGCGGGCCTCCTTGGGTGGGGTAATGAAAAACTGTTTTTT.

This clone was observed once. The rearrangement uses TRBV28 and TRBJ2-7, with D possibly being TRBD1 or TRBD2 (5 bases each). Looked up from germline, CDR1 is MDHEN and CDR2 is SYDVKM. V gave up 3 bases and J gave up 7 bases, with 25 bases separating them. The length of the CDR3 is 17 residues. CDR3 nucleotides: TGTGCCAGCAGTTTCCCCGTGACAACGTGGGGGTCGGATGAGCAGTACTTC. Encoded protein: CASSFPVTTWGSDEQYF.

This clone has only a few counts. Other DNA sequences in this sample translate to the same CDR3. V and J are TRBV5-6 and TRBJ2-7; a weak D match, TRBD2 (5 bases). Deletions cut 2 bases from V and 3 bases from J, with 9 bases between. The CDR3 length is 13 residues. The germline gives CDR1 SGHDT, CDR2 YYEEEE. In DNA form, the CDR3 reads TGTGCCAGCAGCTTAGGCAGCGGCTACGAGCAGTACTTC. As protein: CASSLGSGYEQYF.

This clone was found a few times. The CDR3 nucleotides are TGTGCCAGCAGCCAAGATAGGGGGGCGAAGGCTTTCTTT. Its translation is CASSQDRGAKAFF. V and J are TRBV14 and TRBJ1-1; D perhaps matches TRBD1 (6 bases). Germline V CDR1 and CDR2: SGHDN, FVKESK. Trimming took 0 bases from V and 11 from J, leaving 13 bases between them. This CDR3 is 13 amino acids long.

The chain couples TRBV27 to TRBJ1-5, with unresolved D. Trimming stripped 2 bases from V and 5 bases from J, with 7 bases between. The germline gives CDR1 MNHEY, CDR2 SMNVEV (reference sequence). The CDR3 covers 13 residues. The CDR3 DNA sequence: TGTGCCAGCAGTTTACAGGAAGATCAGCCCCAGCATTTT. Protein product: CASSLQEDQPQHF.

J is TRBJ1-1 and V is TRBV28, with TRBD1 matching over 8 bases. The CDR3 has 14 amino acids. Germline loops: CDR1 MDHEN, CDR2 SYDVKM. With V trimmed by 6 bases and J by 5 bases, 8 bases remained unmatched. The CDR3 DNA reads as TGTGCCAGCAGCTCCCCACAGGGGGGGACTGAAGCTTTCTTT. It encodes CASSSPQGGTEAFF.

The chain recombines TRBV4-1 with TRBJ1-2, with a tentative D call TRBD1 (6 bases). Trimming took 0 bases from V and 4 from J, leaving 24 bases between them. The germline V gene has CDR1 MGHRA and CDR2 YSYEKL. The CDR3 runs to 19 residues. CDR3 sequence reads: CASSQEVLSAGQIGYGYTF. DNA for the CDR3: TGCGCCAGCAGCCAAGAAGTTTTGAGTGCCGGACAGATAGGCTATGGCTACACCTTC.

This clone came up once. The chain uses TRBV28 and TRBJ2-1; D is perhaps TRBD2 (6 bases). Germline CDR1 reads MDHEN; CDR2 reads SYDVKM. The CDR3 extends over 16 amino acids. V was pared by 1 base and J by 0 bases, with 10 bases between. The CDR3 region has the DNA TGTGCCAGCAGTTTATCTTTGGGGGGCTCCTACAATGAGCAGTTCTTC. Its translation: CASSLSLGGSYNEQFF.